The next 29 T cell receptor beta chains were all read from a single sample in a study of blood T cell repertoires in COVID-19. Produced via immunoSEQ multiplex PCR; TCRdb's table is partial and in-frame only. Of roughly 280,000 clones detected, around 80% appear once; the ten largest clones hold roughly 4%. Sequencing used peripheral blood. These receptors were collected from a man between 60 and 70 years old with acute or convalescent COVID-19.

V usage is TRBV28 and J usage is TRBJ2-1; TRBD2 aligns across 16 bases. The germline V gene encodes CDR1 MDHEN and CDR2 SYDVKM. The CDR3 length is 17 residues. Trimming removed 7 bases from V and 9 bases from J; junction bases left unmatched: 12. CDR3 protein: CASTLGGTSGRVGEQFF. CDR3 in DNA: TGTGCCAGCACCCTAGGGGGGACTAGCGGGAGGGTGGGTGAGCAGTTCTTC. The full variable domain, its missing parts supplied by reference TRBV28 and TRBJ2-1, is DVKVTQSSRYLVKRTGEKVFLECVQDMDHENMFWYRQDPGLGLRLIYFSYDVKMKEKGDIPEGYSVSREKKERFSLILESASTNQTSMYLCASTLGGTSGRVGEQFFGPGTRLTVL.

V gene TRBV6-4 combines with J gene TRBJ2-5; 10 bases align to TRBD2. This CDR3 comprises 15 residues. Germline V lookup: CDR1 MRHNA, CDR2 SNTAGT. Trimming took 4 bases from V and 2 from J; bases not matched to a gene: 4. This CDR3 is CASSASAGGQETQYF. For the CDR3, the DNA is TGTGCCAGCAGTGCCTCAGCGGGGGGGCAAGAGACCCAGTACTTC.

The chain joins TRBV3-1 (or the pseudogene TRBV3-2) to TRBJ2-7; 8 nucleotides agree with TRBD2. Germline CDR1 reads LGHDT; CDR2 reads YNNKEL (reference sequence). This CDR3 comprises 16 residues. J was trimmed by 6 bases and V by 2 bases; bases with no gene match: 12. For the CDR3, the DNA is TGTGCCAGCAGCCAAATGTACGGGGGGGCCCTTGGCGAGCAGTACTTC. Translation: CASSQMYGGALGEQYF.

This chain joins TRBV2 and TRBJ2-5; 7 bases align to TRBD1. The CDR3 is 13 residues long. V was pared by 5 bases and J by 5 bases, with 5 bases of the junction left unmatched. Germline-derived CDR1 and CDR2 are SNHLY and FYNNEI. The CDR3 sequence is CASSYPRGETQYF. Here the CDR3 DNA reads TGTGCCAGCAGTTACCCCAGGGGGGAGACCCAGTACTTC.

The chain has TRBV6-2 or TRBV6-3 and TRBJ1-5; tentatively, D is TRBD1 (5 bases). Trimming cost V 3 bases and J 4 bases, with 10 bases left between them. Germline CDR1 MNHEY, CDR2 SVGEGT. The CDR3 covers 14 residues. The CDR3 protein is CASSYWGGNQPQHF. The CDR3, as DNA: TGTGCCAGCAGTTATTGGGGGGGGAATCAGCCCCAGCATTTT.

This rearrangement joins TRBV2 to TRBJ1-1; the match to TRBD1 covers 7 bases. The CDR3 is 12 amino acids. Trimming took 5 bases from V and 6 from J; bases not matched to a gene: 3. CDR1 is SNHLY and CDR2 is FYNNEI in the germline V gene. DNA for the CDR3: TGTGCCAGCAGTAAAACAGGGGCTGAAGCTTTCTTT. Encoded protein: CASSKTGAEAFF.

This clone was seen once. The chain is built from TRBV3-1 (or the pseudogene TRBV3-2) and TRBJ2-1; 8 nucleotides align to TRBD2. J gave up 1 base and V 4 bases, and 9 bases lay outside the gene matches. The CDR3 has 17 residues. CDR1 is LGHDT and CDR2 is YNNKEL in the germline V gene (reference sequence). The CDR3 spells CASSLRPLAGSYNEQFF. The CDR3, as DNA: TGTGCCAGCAGCCTTAGGCCCTTAGCGGGGTCCTACAATGAGCAGTTCTTC.

The chain couples TRBV2 to TRBJ2-1, with D possibly called TRBD1 or TRBD2 (6 bases each). The germline CDR1 and CDR2 sequences are SNHLY and FYNNEI. The V and J ends lost 6 bases and 10 bases respectively, with 13 bases between them. This CDR3 is built from 12 residues. The CDR3 protein is CASREQGLEQFF. The CDR3 DNA sequence: TGTGCCAGCAGGGAACAGGGACTCGAGCAGTTCTTC.

J is TRBJ1-4 and V is TRBV27; weak D call: TRBD1 (5 bases). V shed 8 bases and J shed 5 bases, with 21 bases lying between them. Germline V gene sequence: CDR1 MNHEY, CDR2 SMNVEV (reference sequence). The CDR3 length is 16 residues. CDR3 sequence: CASASALRDLNEKLFF. The DNA of the CDR3 is TGTGCCAGCGCCTCCGCCCTCAGGGATCTGAATGAAAAACTGTTTTTT.

The chain couples TRBV11-1 to TRBJ2-3; D call uncertain. Trimming stripped 5 bases from V and 6 bases from J, with 6 bases between. Germline V CDR1 and CDR2: SGHAT, FQDESV (reference sequence). This CDR3 is 11 amino acids long. CDR3 sequence (DNA): TGTGCCAGCAGCCCCGGGGATACGCAGTATTTT. Amino acids: CASSPGDTQYF. Based on the CDR3 plus reference TRBV11-1 and TRBJ2-3, the full variable domain is EAEVAQSPRYKITEKSQAVAFWCDPISGHATLYWYRQILGQGPELLVQFQDESVVDDSQLPKDRFSAERLKGVDSTLKIQPAELGDSAMYLCASSPGDTQYFGPGTRLTVL.

V gene TRBV5-1 combines with J gene TRBJ1-6, with D possibly being TRBD1 (6 bases). The CDR3 sequence is 15 residues long. The germline V gene has CDR1 SGHRS and CDR2 YFSETQ. V was clipped by 0 bases and J by 5 bases, with 9 bases between them. CDR3 bases: TGCGCCAGCAGCTTGGCAGGGGAAAATAATTCACCCCTCCACTTT. This translates into CASSLAGENNSPLHF.

The rearrangement uses TRBV5-4 and TRBJ2-5; 10 nucleotides align to TRBD1. Germline V CDR1 and CDR2: SGHNT, YYREEE (reference sequence). V was pared by 10 bases and J by 4 bases, with 7 bases of the junction left unmatched. The CDR3 runs to 13 residues. CDR3 nucleotide sequence: TGTGCCGGGGGACAGGGGCGACGAGAGACCCAGTACTTC. Encoded protein: CAGGQGRRETQYF.

This clone appeared a single time. The chain combines TRBV6-6 with TRBJ1-2, with D possibly being TRBD1 (5 bases). Germline CDR1 is MNHNY and CDR2 is SVGAGI (reference sequence). The CDR3 is 12 residues long. Between the trimmed V and J ends, which lost 6 bases and 7 bases, there was a span of 12 bases. CDR3 DNA sequence: TGTGCCAGCAGCCCGGCCAGGGCTGGCTACACCTTC. Its protein product is CASSPARAGYTF.

This chain's CDR3 is CASSTTGQGVLTF. In nucleotides, the CDR3 is TGCGCCAGCAGCACCACGGGACAGGGAGTTCTCACCTTC. The rearrangement uses TRBV5-1 and TRBJ1-2; the match to TRBD1 covers 9 bases. The CDR3 consists of 13 residues. Trimming cost V 4 bases and J 13 bases; bases outside gene matches: 11. The germline V gene encodes CDR1 SGHRS and CDR2 YFSETQ.

This clone has only a few counts. The J gene is TRBJ1-4, the V gene TRBV10-3, with 10 bases matching TRBD1. Losses at the gene ends were 1 base for V and 0 bases for J; bases not matched to a gene: 5. This CDR3 contains 18 residues. The germline CDR1 and CDR2 sequences are ENHRY and SYGVKD. DNA of the CDR3: TGTGCCATCAGTGAGTTACCGGGACAGGGGACAACTAATGAAAAACTGTTTTTT. Translated: CAISELPGQGTTNEKLFF.

The chain links TRBV27 to TRBJ1-1; D is uncertain. Germline V gives CDR1 MNHEY, CDR2 SMNVEV (reference sequence). Between the trimmed V and J ends, which lost 2 bases and 0 bases, there was a span of 13 bases. This CDR3 spans 16 amino acids. CDR3 coding DNA: TGTGCCAGCAGTTTACCCCGCACCCCTATGAACACTGAAGCTTTCTTT. It specifies CASSLPRTPMNTEAFF.

This chain joins TRBV5-1 and TRBJ2-5, with a weak D call TRBD2 (6 bases). Between the trimmed V and J ends, which lost 3 bases and 5 bases, there was a span of 11 bases. Germline lookup yields CDR1 SGHRS and CDR2 YFSETQ. The CDR3 contains 13 residues. CDR3 bases: TGCGCCAGCAGCTGGGACTGGGGGGAGACCCAGTACTTC. Protein: CASSWDWGETQYF. The variable domain in full, completed from reference TRBV5-1 and TRBJ2-5, reads KAGVTQTPRYLIKTRGQQVTLSCSPISGHRSVSWYQQTPGQGLQFLFEYFSETQRNKGNFPGRFSGRQFSNSRSEMNVSTLELGDSALYLCASSWDWGETQYFGPGTRLLVL.

The rearrangement joins TRBV29-1 to TRBJ1-1; D may be TRBD1 (6 bases). Germline V gene lookup returns CDR1 SQVTM and CDR2 ANQGSEA. This CDR3 spans 12 amino acids. Trimming stripped 3 bases from V and 5 bases from J, with 10 bases between. CDR3 in amino acids: CSVDKGGTEAFF. The CDR3 coding sequence is TGCAGCGTTGATAAGGGGGGGACTGAAGCTTTCTTT. Looking up the rest from reference TRBV29-1 and TRBJ1-1 gives the full variable domain: SAVISQKPSRDICQRGTSLTIQCQVDSQVTMMFWYRQQPGQSLTLIATANQGSEATYESGFVIDKFPISRPNLTFSTLTVSNMSPEDSSIYLCSVDKGGTEAFFGQGTRLTVV.

This clone has more than one count but fewer than ten. J is TRBJ2-2 and V is TRBV19; TRBD2 matches at 14 bases. Germline V gene sequence: CDR1 LNHDA, CDR2 SQIVND (reference sequence). The junction had 13 bases not matched to a gene; V was cut back by 7 bases and J by 6 bases. The CDR3 spans 18 residues. This chain's CDR3 is CASTLGLAGGVGSGELFF. As DNA, the CDR3 is TGTGCCAGTACCCTAGGACTAGCGGGGGGTGTCGGGTCCGGGGAGCTGTTTTTT. The whole variable domain, filled in from reference TRBV19 and TRBJ2-2, reads DGGITQSPKYLFRKEGQNVTLSCEQNLNHDAMYWYRQDPGQGLRLIYYSQIVNDFQKGDIAEGYSVSREKKESFPLTVTSAQKNPTAFYLCASTLGLAGGVGSGELFFGEGSRLTVL.

The chain joins TRBV5-6 to TRBJ1-2, with TRBD1 matching over 7 bases. Germline CDR1 and CDR2: SGHDT and YYEEEE. With V trimmed by 4 bases and J by 4 bases, 4 bases remained unmatched. This CDR3 region has 13 residues. The CDR3 region is CASSLGTAYGYTF. The DNA of the CDR3 is TGTGCCAGCAGCCTCGGGACAGCCTATGGCTACACCTTC.

The rearrangement links TRBV23-1 to TRBJ2-7, with a tentative D call TRBD2 (5 bases). TRBV23-1 is known as an ORF, though its function is uncertain. The ends were cut back, 0 bases at V and 2 bases at J, with 14 bases in the middle. This CDR3 has 16 residues. The CDR3 DNA is TGCGCCAGCAGTCAATCTGCCGGGATCTCTACCTACGAGCAGTACTTC. Translated, it gives CASSQSAGISTYEQYF.

The rearrangement joins TRBV2 to TRBJ1-3; D is uncertain. The germline V and J ends were trimmed by 0 bases and 4 bases, with 10 bases remaining between them. The germline V gene encodes CDR1 SNHLY and CDR2 FYNNEI. This CDR3 comprises 15 residues. CDR3 protein: CASSEARASGNTIYF. The CDR3 DNA reads TGTGCCAGCAGTGAAGCGAGGGCATCCGGAAACACCATATATTTT.

J is TRBJ2-3 and V is TRBV7-2; TRBD1 might be the D (6 bases). Per germline, CDR1 SGHTA and CDR2 FQGNSA. The V and J ends lost 3 bases and 0 bases respectively, with 16 bases between them. This CDR3 has 17 residues. CDR3 DNA: TGTGCCAGCAGCTTCCGAGGCCCAGGGGAGAGCACAGATACGCAGTATTTT. Translation: CASSFRGPGESTDTQYF.

Points on this clone: The junction departs from germline at one end; a sequencing error may be responsible. The rearrangement joins TRBV2 to TRBJ2-5, with D hard to call. Germline loops: CDR1 SNHLY, CDR2 FYNNEI. The CDR3 runs to 13 residues. Here the CDR3 reads CASTEREQETQYF. CDR3 in DNA: TGTGCCAGCACTGAAAGAGAACAAGAGACCCAGTACTTC.

The chain couples TRBV19 to TRBJ1-2, with 7 bases lining up with TRBD1. V dropped 4 bases and J dropped 1; count of bases not matched to a gene: 6. CDR1 and CDR2 from the germline V gene are LNHDA and SQIVND (reference sequence). The CDR3 runs to 15 residues. CDR3 residues: CASSTSTGFNYGYTF. The CDR3 region has the DNA TGTGCCAGTAGTACGTCGACAGGGTTTAACTATGGCTACACCTTC.

The chain links TRBV6-2 or TRBV6-3 to TRBJ2-3, with D possibly being TRBD2 (5 bases). The germline CDR1 and CDR2 sequences are MNHEY and SVGEGT. The CDR3 has 14 residues. Trimming removed 2 bases at V and 8 bases at J, with 14 bases between. The CDR3 bases are TGTGCCAGCAGTTACACGAGTCCTCGGGGTACGCAGTATTTT. It codes for CASSYTSPRGTQYF.

DNA for the CDR3: TGTGCCAGCAGTTTCCAGTGGAGGGATAATTCACCCCTCCACTTT. The encoded protein is CASSFQWRDNSPLHF. The chain joins TRBV6-5 to TRBJ1-6; no reliable D call. CDR1 is MNHEY, CDR2 SVGAGI, per germline. The CDR3 spans 15 residues. V dropped 4 bases and J dropped 5 bases, with 12 bases sitting between them.

This clone was detected only a few times. The J gene is TRBJ2-3, the V gene TRBV29-1; weak D call: TRBD1 (6 bases). The CDR3 extends over 14 amino acids. The ends were cut back, 1 base at V and 4 bases at J, with 12 bases in the middle. CDR1 is SQVTM, CDR2 ANQGSEA, per germline. As DNA, the CDR3 is TGCAGCGTTGAAGCGATACAGGGATCAGATACGCAGTATTTT. This codes for CSVEAIQGSDTQYF.

The chain recombines TRBV6-5 with TRBJ2-2; 7 bases are a match to TRBD1. J lost 2 bases, V lost 8 bases, and 5 bases had no gene match. Looked up from germline, CDR1 is MNHEY and CDR2 is SVGAGI. The CDR3 sequence is 14 residues long. CDR3 region: CASRTGSNTGELFF. The CDR3 nucleotides read TGTGCCAGCCGGACAGGTTCTAACACCGGGGAGCTGTTTTTT.